This T cell receptor beta chain was sequenced in a study of CD8+ T cells in alopecia areata. Documented treatment: oral pan-JAK inhibitor, 5-10 mg twice daily. PBMCs yielded sorted CD4+ and CD8+ T cells. Germline V lookup: CDR1 SQVTM, CDR2 ANQGSEA. The ends were cut back, 4 bases at V and 0 bases at J, with 10 bases in the middle. The CDR3 spans 13 residues. Sequencing used cDNA as its template, made by extracting RNA and reverse transcribing it. Method: immunoSEQ multiplex PCR; TCRdb's copy keeps in-frame clones and lacks some. The sample shows about 180,000 clones, 51% of them seen only once. This sequence joins TRBV29-1 and TRBJ2-7; possible D gene TRBD2, 5 bases. This receptor was identified in a human donor with alopecia areata. The sequencing here drew on CD8+ T cells sorted from blood, taken around week 54, from a patient treated with tofacitinib. CDR3 in DNA: TGCAGCGTTGTAACGGGGTCCTCCTACGAGCAGTACTTC. This gives the protein CSVVTGSSYEQYF.